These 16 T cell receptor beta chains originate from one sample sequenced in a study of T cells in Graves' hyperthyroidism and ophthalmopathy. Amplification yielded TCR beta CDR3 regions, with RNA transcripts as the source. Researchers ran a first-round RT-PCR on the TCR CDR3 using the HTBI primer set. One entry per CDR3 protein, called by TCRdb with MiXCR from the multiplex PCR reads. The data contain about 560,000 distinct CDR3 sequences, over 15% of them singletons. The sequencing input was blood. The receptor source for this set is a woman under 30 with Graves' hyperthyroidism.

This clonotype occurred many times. The CDR3 DNA is TGCGCCAGCAGCCTACAGGGGAGCTCCTACAATGAGCAGTTCTTC. This codes for CASSLQGSSYNEQFF. This rearrangement joins TRBV5-1 to TRBJ2-1; 7 bases are a match to TRBD1. V was clipped by 4 bases and J by 0 bases; unmatched bases: 4. Germline V gives CDR1 SGHRS, CDR2 YFSETQ. This CDR3 is 15 amino acids long.

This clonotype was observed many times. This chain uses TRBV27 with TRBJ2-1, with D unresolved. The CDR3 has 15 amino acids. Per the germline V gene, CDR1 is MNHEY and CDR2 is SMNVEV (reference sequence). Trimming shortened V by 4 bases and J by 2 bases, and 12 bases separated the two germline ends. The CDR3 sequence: CASSSKTPAYNEQFF. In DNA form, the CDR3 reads TGTGCCAGCAGTTCCAAGACACCAGCCTACAATGAGCAGTTCTTC.

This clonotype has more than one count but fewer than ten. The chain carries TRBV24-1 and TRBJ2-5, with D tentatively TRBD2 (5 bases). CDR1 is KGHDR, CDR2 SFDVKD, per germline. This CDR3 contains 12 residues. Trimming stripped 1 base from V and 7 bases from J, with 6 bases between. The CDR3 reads CATSDLGRTQYF. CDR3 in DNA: TGTGCCACCAGTGATTTAGGGAGGACCCAGTACTTC.

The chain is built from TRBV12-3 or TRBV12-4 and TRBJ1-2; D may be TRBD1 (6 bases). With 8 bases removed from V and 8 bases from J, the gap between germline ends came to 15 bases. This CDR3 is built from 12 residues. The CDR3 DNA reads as TGTGCCAGCGACATGGGGGGGCCGGGCTACACCTTC. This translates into CASDMGGPGYTF.

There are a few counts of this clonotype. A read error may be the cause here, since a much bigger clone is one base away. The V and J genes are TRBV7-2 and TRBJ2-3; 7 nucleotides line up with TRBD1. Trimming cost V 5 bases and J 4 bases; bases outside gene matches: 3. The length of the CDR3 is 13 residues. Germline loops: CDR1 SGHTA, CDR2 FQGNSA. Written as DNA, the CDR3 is TGTGCCAGCAGCACAGGGGTCGCAGATACGCAGTATTTT. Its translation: CASSTGVADTQYF.

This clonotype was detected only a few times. In DNA form, the CDR3 reads TGTGCCAGCAGCTTAGCGCTGGCAGGCGCCTCTGGAAACACCATATATTTT. It yields the protein CASSLALAGASGNTIYF. The chain uses TRBV7-9 and TRBJ1-3, with D uncertain. V lost 0 bases, J lost 0 bases, and 12 bases lay in between. CDR3 length: 17 residues. Germline V gene lookup returns CDR1 SEHNR and CDR2 FQNEAQ (reference sequence).

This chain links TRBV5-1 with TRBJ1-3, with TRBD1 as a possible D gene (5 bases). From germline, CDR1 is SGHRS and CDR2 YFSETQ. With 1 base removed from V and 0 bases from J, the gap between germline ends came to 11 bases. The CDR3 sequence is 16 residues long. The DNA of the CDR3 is TGCGCCAGCAGCTTGACCGACAGATCCTCTGGAAACACCATATATTTT. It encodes CASSLTDRSSGNTIYF. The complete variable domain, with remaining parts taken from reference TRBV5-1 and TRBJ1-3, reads KAGVTQTPRYLIKTRGQQVTLSCSPISGHRSVSWYQQTPGQGLQFLFEYFSETQRNKGNFPGRFSGRQFSNSRSEMNVSTLELGDSALYLCASSLTDRSSGNTIYFGEGSWLTVV.

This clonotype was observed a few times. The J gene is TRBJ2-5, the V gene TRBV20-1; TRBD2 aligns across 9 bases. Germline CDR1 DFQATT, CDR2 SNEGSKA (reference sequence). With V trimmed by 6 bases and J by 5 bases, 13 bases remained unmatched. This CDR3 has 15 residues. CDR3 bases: TGCAGTGCCCCCGAAGGCGGGAGGGCCGGGGAGACCCAGTACTTC. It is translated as CSAPEGGRAGETQYF.

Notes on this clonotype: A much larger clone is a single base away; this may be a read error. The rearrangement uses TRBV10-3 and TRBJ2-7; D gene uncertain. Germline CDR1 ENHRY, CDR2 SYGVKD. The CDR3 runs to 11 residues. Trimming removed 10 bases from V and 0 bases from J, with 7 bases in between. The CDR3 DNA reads TGTGCCAGCGGCCCCTCCTACGAGCAGTACTTC. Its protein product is CASGPSYEQYF.

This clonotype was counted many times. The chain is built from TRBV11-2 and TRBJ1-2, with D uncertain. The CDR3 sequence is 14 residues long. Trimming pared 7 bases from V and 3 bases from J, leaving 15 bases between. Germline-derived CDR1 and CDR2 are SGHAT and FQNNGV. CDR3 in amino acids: CASTPSTPDYGYTF. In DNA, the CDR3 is TGTGCCAGCACCCCCTCCACTCCCGACTATGGCTACACCTTC.

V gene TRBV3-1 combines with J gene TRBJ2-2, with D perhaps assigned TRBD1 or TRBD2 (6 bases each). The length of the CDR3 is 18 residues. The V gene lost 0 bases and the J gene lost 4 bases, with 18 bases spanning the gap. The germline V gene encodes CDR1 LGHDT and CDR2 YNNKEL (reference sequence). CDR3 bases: TGTGCCAGCAGCCAAGACCCCGTCCCCGGAGGGGGCACCGGGGAGCTGTTTTTT. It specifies CASSQDPVPGGGTGELFF.

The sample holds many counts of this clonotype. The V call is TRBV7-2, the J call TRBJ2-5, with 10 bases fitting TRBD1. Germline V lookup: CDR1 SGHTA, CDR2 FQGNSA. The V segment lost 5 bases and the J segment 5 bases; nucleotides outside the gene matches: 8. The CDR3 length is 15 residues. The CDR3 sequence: CASSPDRGQGETQYF. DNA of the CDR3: TGTGCCAGCAGCCCAGACAGGGGGCAGGGGGAGACCCAGTACTTC.

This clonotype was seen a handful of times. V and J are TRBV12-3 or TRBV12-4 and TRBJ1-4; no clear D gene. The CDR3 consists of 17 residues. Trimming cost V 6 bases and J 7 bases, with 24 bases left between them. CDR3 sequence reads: CASSSTLGWAGSEKLFF. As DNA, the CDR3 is TGTGCCAGCAGCTCAACCTTGGGGTGGGCGGGTAGTGAAAAACTGTTTTTT.

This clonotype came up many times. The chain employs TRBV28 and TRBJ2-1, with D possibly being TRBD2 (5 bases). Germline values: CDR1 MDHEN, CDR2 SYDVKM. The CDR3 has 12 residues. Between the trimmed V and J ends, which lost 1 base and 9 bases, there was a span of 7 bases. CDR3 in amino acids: CASSLSGIEQFF. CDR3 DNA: TGTGCCAGCAGTTTATCGGGAATTGAGCAGTTCTTC.

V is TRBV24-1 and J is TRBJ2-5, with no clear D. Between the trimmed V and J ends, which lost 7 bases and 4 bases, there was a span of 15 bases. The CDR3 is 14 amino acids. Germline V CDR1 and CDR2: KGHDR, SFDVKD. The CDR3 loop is CATSPMKGRETQYF. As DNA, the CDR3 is TGTGCCACCAGCCCGATGAAAGGGCGAGAGACCCAGTACTTC.

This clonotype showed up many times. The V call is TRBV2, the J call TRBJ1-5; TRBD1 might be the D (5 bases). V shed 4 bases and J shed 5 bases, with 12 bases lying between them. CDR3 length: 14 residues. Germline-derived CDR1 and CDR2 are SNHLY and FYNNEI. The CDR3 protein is CASSAWGGDQPQHF. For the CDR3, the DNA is TGTGCCAGCAGTGCTTGGGGAGGGGATCAGCCCCAGCATTTT.